This TCR beta chain was sequenced during a study of Ad26.COV2.S vaccination and SARS-CoV-2 variants. The V and J ends lost 6 bases and 4 bases, in that order; junction bases with no gene match: 15. The length of the CDR3 is 18 residues. CDR1 SGDLS and CDR2 YYNGEE come from the germline V gene. The treatment was: approximately 18 received Ad26.COV2.S at low or high dose, single or two shots; roughly 5 received placebo; per-sample allocation not given. Material that was analyzed had been drawn on day 63 after the first vaccine or placebo injection. Findings and limits, study-wide: Compared with placebo recipients, vaccine recipients had higher spike-specific TCR breadth.

Comment on this clone: Its antigen is undetermined.

TCRdb's copy holds only in-frame clones and misses some; the assay was immunoSEQ multiplex PCR. The sample lists roughly 380,000 clones; 88% were seen once. The V gene is TRBV9, the J gene TRBJ1-4; TRBD1 agrees at 10 bases. The origin of this receptor is a person aged 18-65 years who received the Ad26.COV2.S COVID-19 vaccine or a placebo. Here the sequenced sample was peripheral blood, taken in a trial of Ad26.COV2.S vaccine versus placebo. CDR3 nucleotide sequence: TGTGCCAGCACCCCCCGGGACAGGGGATATTATGGTAATGAAAAACTGTTTTTT. Protein product: CASTPRDRGYYGNEKLFF. Variable domain in full (rest from reference TRBV9 and TRBJ1-4): DSGVTQTPKHLITATGQRVTLRCSPRSGDLSVYWYQQSLDQGLQFLIQYYNGEERAKGNILERFSAQQFPDLHSELNLSSLELGDSALYFCASTPRDRGYYGNEKLFFGSGTQLSVL.